The source of this TCR beta chain is a study of blood T cell repertoires in COVID-19. As for the study in general: Acute and convalescent COVID-19 samples came from the United States, Italy and Spain. Nucleic acid was either cDNA or gDNA, and it came from T cells, B-cell-depleted T cells, or PBMCs.

As originally analysed: Reference gene primer amplification gave estimated nucleated cell counts. The repertoire was sequenced with immunoSEQ multiplex PCR; TCRdb's copy has only in-frame clones and lacks some. The V and J calls and clone size were taken over from that table, and D and trimming were inferred from the DNA. Here the sample spans about 88,000 clones, more than 70% being singletons. Germline CDR1 is SNHLY and CDR2 is FYNNEI. V lost 6 bases and J lost 10; bases outside the gene matches: 8. The CDR3 spans 15 residues. The sample consisted of peripheral blood. V gene TRBV2 combines with J gene TRBJ1-6, with 11 nucleotides matching TRBD1. The sequence came from a woman over 75 with acute or convalescent COVID-19. The DNA for the CDR3 is TGTGCCAGCAGGATTGGACAGGGGGCCGGATCACCCCTCCACTTT. It yields the protein CASRIGQGAGSPLHF.